The entry below describes one TCR beta chain. These data belong to a study of blood T cell repertoires in COVID-19. This CDR3 has 14 residues. The germline V and J ends were trimmed by 2 bases and 8 bases, with 11 bases remaining between them. Germline V gene lookup returns CDR1 SGHRS and CDR2 YFSETQ. Sequenced by immunoSEQ multiplex PCR; TCRdb stores in-frame clones only, minus some. Seen here are about 140,000 clones, about 87% observed once, and the top ten hold over 2%. This sequence joins TRBV5-1 and TRBJ1-6, with D tentatively TRBD1 (6 bases). This clonotype originated in a human donor with COVID-19, enrolled during active disease. The donor label of this sample is uncertain. Sequencing used peripheral blood. The CDR3 region is CASSLRGRDSPLHF. The CDR3 DNA is TGCGCCAGCAGCTTAAGGGGGAGGGATTCACCCCTCCACTTT.